This entry lists 25 T cell receptor beta chains sequenced from one sample in a study of blood T cell repertoires in COVID-19. Using immunoSEQ multiplex PCR, the repertoire was profiled, and TCRdb retains in-frame clones only, with some absent. The sample contains about 61,000 clones, 88% of which appear only once. Source material: peripheral blood. These receptors were taken from a woman in her 50s with active or convalescent COVID-19.

This chain links TRBV5-1 with TRBJ2-7, with D uncertain. From germline, CDR1 is SGHRS and CDR2 YFSETQ. This CDR3 comprises 14 residues. V dropped 0 bases and J dropped 4 bases, with 11 bases sitting between them. Written as DNA, the CDR3 is TGCGCCAGCAGCTTGGAGAGCCTCGTATACGAGCAGTACTTC. Translating gives CASSLESLVYEQYF.

The chain is built from TRBV19 and TRBJ2-1; 9 bases line up with TRBD1. The CDR3 consists of 20 residues. Per the germline V gene, CDR1 is LNHDA and CDR2 is SQIVND (reference sequence). Germline trimming cut 4 bases from V and 7 bases from J; bases unmatched to any gene: 23. CDR3 in amino acids: CASSRPTRSSGTGFQNEQFF. CDR3 bases: TGTGCCAGTAGTAGACCAACTAGGTCCTCCGGGACAGGGTTTCAAAATGAGCAGTTCTTC.

V is TRBV27 and J is TRBJ1-5, with 7 bases aligning to TRBD1. This CDR3 region has 15 residues. Germline CDR1 is MNHEY and CDR2 is SMNVEV (reference sequence). Trimming at V came to 6 bases and at J to 2 bases, leaving 7 bases not matched to a gene. The CDR3 region has the DNA TGTGCCAGCAGAGAACGCACAGGGGGCAATCAGCCCCAGCATTTT. Translating it yields CASRERTGGNQPQHF.

The table lists this clone with a count of one. The chain carries TRBV7-8 and TRBJ1-1; D is uncertain. This CDR3 contains 14 residues. Trimming removed 0 bases from V and 1 base from J, with 6 bases in between. CDR1 and CDR2 (germline): SGHVS, FQNEAQ. CDR3 bases: TGTGCCAGCAGCTTAGCGGGAGGGAACACTGAAGCTTTCTTT. The encoded protein is CASSLAGGNTEAFF.

The V call is TRBV2, the J call TRBJ2-5; the D gene is possibly TRBD1 (5 bases). The germline gives CDR1 SNHLY, CDR2 FYNNEI. Trimming cost V 4 bases and J 1 base, with 13 bases left between them. This CDR3 has 15 amino acids. In DNA form, the CDR3 reads TGTGCCAGCAGTGCGACGACAGCGACCCAAGAGACCCAGTACTTC. It yields the protein CASSATTATQETQYF.

This chain connects TRBV19 to TRBJ2-1; TRBD2 agrees at 8 bases. With 5 bases clipped from V and 4 bases from J, the junction kept 4 bases outside the gene matches. The CDR3 loop spans 14 amino acids. The germline gives CDR1 LNHDA, CDR2 SQIVND (reference sequence). The DNA for the CDR3 is TGTGCCAGTAGTTCGGCTAGCGGGTACAATGAGCAGTTCTTC. This encodes CASSSASGYNEQFF.

CDR3 bases: TGTGCCAGCAAGTTTGGGGGAGGAGAGACCCAGTACTTC. This sequence encodes CASKFGGGETQYF. This rearrangement joins TRBV6-5 to TRBJ2-5; tentatively, D is TRBD2 (6 bases). V was pared by 7 bases and J by 4 bases, with 13 bases between. In germline, CDR1 is MNHEY, CDR2 SVGAGI. This CDR3 comprises 13 residues.

This clone has just one count. The chain is built from TRBV30 and TRBJ1-2, with 8 bases fitting TRBD1. The V gene end was trimmed by 1 base and the J gene end by 7 bases; junction bases not matched to a gene: 8. The CDR3 spans 14 residues. CDR1 is GTSNPN, CDR2 SVGIG, per germline (reference sequence). CDR3 in DNA: TGTGCCTGGAGTGGCGGACAGGGAGTCAGTGGCTACACCTTC. It codes for CAWSGGQGVSGYTF.

The rearrangement links TRBV3-1 (or the pseudogene TRBV3-2) to TRBJ1-3, with D possibly matching TRBD1 (6 bases). This CDR3 is built from 13 residues. CDR1 LGHDT and CDR2 YNNKEL come from the germline V gene (reference sequence). Trimming removed 0 bases at V and 14 bases at J, with 14 bases between. The CDR3 loop is CASSQDDRTNVYF. In DNA form, the CDR3 reads TGTGCCAGCAGCCAAGATGACAGGACAAACGTATATTTT.

V and J are TRBV7-3 and TRBJ2-3; D unclear. V was trimmed by 5 bases and J by 3 bases, leaving 6 bases between them. Germline V gene data show CDR1 as SGHTA and CDR2 as FQGTGA. The CDR3 contains 12 residues. The DNA for the CDR3 is TGTGCCAGCAGCCCCAATACAGATACGCAGTATTTT. It codes for CASSPNTDTQYF. Drawing the rest from reference TRBV7-3 and TRBJ2-3, the complete variable domain is GAGVSQTPSNKVTEKGKYVELRCDPISGHTALYWYRQSLGQGPEFLIYFQGTGAADDSGLPNDRFFAVRPEGSVSTLKIQRTERGDSAVYLCASSPNTDTQYFGPGTRLTVL.

This chain uses TRBV10-3 with TRBJ2-5; possibly TRBD2 for D (6 bases). The CDR3 covers 16 residues. Germline loops: CDR1 ENHRY, CDR2 SYGVKD. The ends were cut back, 2 bases at V and 2 bases at J, with 15 bases in the middle. The CDR3 region is CAISEGGAGHQETQYF. CDR3 nucleotides: TGTGCCATCAGTGAGGGAGGGGCAGGGCATCAAGAGACCCAGTACTTC.

V usage is TRBV5-5 and J usage is TRBJ2-5; 7 nucleotides match TRBD1. CDR3 length equals 15 residues. CDR1 is SGHKS, CDR2 YYEKEE, per germline (reference sequence). V lost 4 bases to trimming and J lost 5 bases; unmatched junction nucleotides: 11. CDR3: CASSNRDSRRETQYF. Written as DNA, the CDR3 is TGTGCCAGCAGCAATCGGGACAGCAGGCGGGAGACCCAGTACTTC.

The gene calls are TRBV2 and TRBJ2-7; D not resolved. Trimming removed 7 bases at V and 1 base at J, with 8 bases between. The CDR3 spans 12 residues. The germline gives CDR1 SNHLY, CDR2 FYNNEI. The CDR3 region has the DNA TGTGCCAGCATACAGTTTTCCTACGAGCAGTACTTC. Protein: CASIQFSYEQYF.

This chain uses TRBV3-1 (or the pseudogene TRBV3-2) with TRBJ1-2; 7 bases fit TRBD1. Germline V lookup: CDR1 LGHDT, CDR2 YNNKEL (reference sequence). Germline trimming cut 6 bases from V and 3 bases from J; bases unmatched to any gene: 4. The CDR3 covers 13 residues. The CDR3 DNA is TGTGCCAGCAGGAACAGGGGCGACTATGGCTACACCTTC. It translates to CASRNRGDYGYTF.

V usage is TRBV11-2 and J usage is TRBJ2-5; D not certain. CDR1 and CDR2 from the germline V gene are SGHAT and FQNNGV. There are 12 residues in the CDR3. Trimming removed 4 bases from V and 5 bases from J, with 8 bases in between. In DNA form, the CDR3 reads TGTGCCAGCAGCTACGTGCAGGAGACCCAGTACTTC. Residues: CASSYVQETQYF. Full variable domain (rest looked up from reference TRBV11-2 and TRBJ2-5): EAGVAQSPRYKIIEKRQSVAFWCNPISGHATLYWYQQILGQGPKLLIQFQNNGVVDDSQLPKDRFSAERLKGVDSTLKIQPAKLEDSAVYLCASSYVQETQYFGPGTRLLVL.

This rearrangement joins TRBV2 to TRBJ1-1; a possible D gene is TRBD1 (6 bases). The CDR3 runs to 13 residues. Germline CDR1 reads SNHLY; CDR2 reads FYNNEI. Trimming stripped 2 bases from V and 6 bases from J, with 10 bases between. CDR3 loop: CASSETRGAEAFF. CDR3 in DNA: TGTGCCAGCAGTGAAACCAGGGGCGCTGAAGCTTTCTTT.

The genes are TRBV5-6 and TRBJ2-5; no clear D gene. Germline V CDR1 and CDR2: SGHDT, YYEEEE. This CDR3 is built from 12 residues. Trimming removed 1 base from V and 4 bases from J, with 5 bases in between. The CDR3 sequence: CASSLSGETQYF. For the CDR3, the DNA is TGTGCCAGCAGCTTGTCAGGAGAGACCCAGTACTTC.

V gene TRBV9 combines with J gene TRBJ2-3; 7 bases are shared with TRBD2. Germline V gives CDR1 SGDLS, CDR2 YYNGEE. V dropped 3 bases and J dropped 8; count of bases not matched to a gene: 12. The CDR3 consists of 15 residues. CDR3 sequence reads: CASSARLAETGTQYF. The CDR3 DNA follows: TGTGCCAGCAGCGCTCGGCTAGCGGAAACGGGTACGCAGTATTTT.

On this clone itself: An end of the junction does not agree with germline; a read error may underlie this. V and J are TRBV7-7 and TRBJ2-2; D call uncertain. Germline lookup yields CDR1 SSHAT and CDR2 FNYEAQ (reference sequence). CDR3 size: 14 residues. The CDR3 coding sequence is TGTGCTAGCAGCAGACTCATCGGCACCGGGGAGCTGTTTTTT. This translates into CASSRLIGTGELFF.

The CDR3 bases are TGTGCCAGCCAACACGCGGCTGAAGCTTTCTTT. This sequence encodes CASQHAAEAFF. The gene calls are TRBV21-1 and TRBJ1-1. TRBV21-1 has pseudogene status. The CDR3 is 11 amino acids.

DNA for the CDR3: TGTGCCAGTAGTATTCCCCCTTTTCGGGAGCCCCCCGGGGAGCTGTTTTTT. Its translation is CASSIPPFREPPGELFF. The chain joins TRBV19 to TRBJ2-2; D perhaps matches TRBD2 (6 bases). The CDR3 covers 17 residues. Trimming left V 3 bases short and J 6 bases short, with 20 bases between. The V gene's germline CDR1 is LNHDA and CDR2 SQIVND (reference sequence).

This chain connects TRBV10-1 to TRBJ1-1; 7 bases match TRBD1. There are 16 residues in the CDR3. Germline CDR1 reads WNHNN; CDR2 reads SYGVQD (reference sequence). V lost 3 bases to trimming and J lost 6 bases; unmatched junction nucleotides: 13. CDR3 residues: CASSEFRDRVGAEAFF. Written as DNA, the CDR3 is TGCGCCAGCAGTGAATTCCGAGACAGGGTCGGCGCTGAAGCTTTCTTT.

The rearrangement joins TRBV25-1 to TRBJ2-3; D possibly corresponds to TRBD1 (5 bases). This CDR3 spans 15 amino acids. Trimming cost V 2 bases and J 2 bases, with 11 bases left between them. The germline CDR1 and CDR2 sequences are MGHDK and SYGVNS. CDR3 residues: CASSEMTVLTDTQYF. The DNA for the CDR3 is TGTGCCAGCAGTGAAATGACAGTCCTCACAGATACGCAGTATTTT.

The sample holds one count of this clone. This same CDR3 is encoded by further DNA sequences in the sample. This sequence joins TRBV7-3 and TRBJ2-2; D possibly corresponds to TRBD2 (6 bases). This CDR3 is built from 15 residues. CDR1 SGHTA and CDR2 FQGTGA come from the germline V gene. Trimming removed 5 bases from V and 1 base from J, with 11 bases in between. CDR3 in amino acids: CASSPGSGNTGELFF. In DNA, the CDR3 is TGTGCCAGCAGCCCCGGTAGCGGGAACACCGGGGAGCTGTTTTTT.

The chain couples TRBV3-1 (or the pseudogene TRBV3-2) to TRBJ1-2; 8 bases agree with TRBD1. Trimming at V came to 1 base and at J to 2 bases, leaving 3 bases not matched to a gene. CDR3 length: 15 residues. Germline loops: CDR1 LGHDT, CDR2 YNNKEL (reference sequence). The CDR3 spells CASSQGTGRNYGYTF. CDR3 bases: TGTGCCAGCAGCCAAGGGACAGGGAGAAACTATGGCTACACCTTC.